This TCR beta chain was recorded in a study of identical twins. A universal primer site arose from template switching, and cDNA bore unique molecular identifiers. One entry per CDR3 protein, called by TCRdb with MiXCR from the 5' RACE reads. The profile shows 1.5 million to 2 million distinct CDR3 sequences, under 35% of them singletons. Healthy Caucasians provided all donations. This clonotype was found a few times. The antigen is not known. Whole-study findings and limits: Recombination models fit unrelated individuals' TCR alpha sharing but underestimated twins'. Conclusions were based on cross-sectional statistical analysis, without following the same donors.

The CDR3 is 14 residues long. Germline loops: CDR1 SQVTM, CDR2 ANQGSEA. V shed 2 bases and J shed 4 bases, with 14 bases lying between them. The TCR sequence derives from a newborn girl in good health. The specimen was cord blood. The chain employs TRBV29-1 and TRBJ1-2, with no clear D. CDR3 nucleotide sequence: TGCAGCGTTGAACCCCCCACACGGAGCTATGGCTACACCTTC. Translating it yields CSVEPPTRSYGYTF.